Shown below are 17 T cell receptor beta chains from a single sample sequenced in a study of Graves' ophthalmopathy and Graves' hyperthyroidism. Researchers took RNA transcripts and amplified TCR beta CDR3 regions from them. RT-PCR was first run with HTBI primers, then multiplex PCR in a second round. TCRdb analysed the multiplex PCR reads with MiXCR anew, one entry per CDR3 protein. Among about 1.2 million distinct CDR3 sequences listed, about two fifths were seen once. Sequencing was carried out using peripheral blood or thyroid tissue (not recorded which). The receptor set was obtained from an adult man with Graves' hyperthyroidism.

The gene calls are TRBV28 and TRBJ2-7; D ambiguous. Germline V gene lookup returns CDR1 MDHEN and CDR2 SYDVKM. The CDR3 runs to 12 residues. With 5 bases removed from V and 2 bases from J, the gap between germline ends came to 7 bases. The CDR3 DNA reads TGTGCCAGCAGTCGGCCCGCCTACGAGCAGTACTTC. It translates to CASSRPAYEQYF.

The rearrangement joins TRBV10-3 to TRBJ1-5; 9 bases agree with TRBD1. The V and J ends lost 6 bases and 6 bases, in that order; junction bases with no gene match: 6. The CDR3 has 14 residues. Germline assignment: CDR1 ENHRY and CDR2 SYGVKD. As DNA, the CDR3 is TGTGCCATCAGCCGACAGGGGGATGGTCAGCCCCAGCATTTT. It is translated as CAISRQGDGQPQHF.

J is TRBJ2-7 and V is TRBV29-1; D gene unclear. There are 10 residues in the CDR3. The V gene's germline CDR1 is SQVTM and CDR2 ANQGSEA. V was clipped by 7 bases and J by 5 bases, with 9 bases between them. The CDR3 spells CSGSFHEQYF. CDR3 coding DNA: TGCAGCGGGAGTTTCCACGAGCAGTACTTC.

The table lists this clonotype with many counts. The genes are TRBV11-2 and TRBJ1-1; no reliable D call. The CDR3 runs 12 residues. Trimming stripped 3 bases from V and 1 base from J, with 3 bases between. The germline V gene has CDR1 SGHAT and CDR2 FQNNGV. CDR3 protein: CASSFENTEAFF. The CDR3, as DNA: TGTGCCAGCAGCTTCGAGAACACTGAAGCTTTCTTT.

This clonotype has a count of ten or more. This rearrangement joins TRBV14 to TRBJ2-5; maybe TRBD2 (6 bases). The CDR3 spans 16 residues. Deletions cut 5 bases from V and 5 bases from J, with 21 bases between. Germline lookup yields CDR1 SGHDN and CDR2 FVKESK. The CDR3 reads CASSKLSRVAGETQYF. The CDR3 DNA sequence: TGTGCCAGCAGCAAACTATCCAGGGTGGCGGGGGAGACCCAGTACTTC.

The chain is built from TRBV5-1 and TRBJ1-1, with D uncertain. Deletions cut 0 bases from V and 5 bases from J, with 14 bases between. The germline V gene encodes CDR1 SGHRS and CDR2 YFSETQ. The length of the CDR3 is 15 residues. CDR3 DNA sequence: TGCGCCAGCAGCTTGGGTCCCCGAACGGGGACTGAAGCTTTCTTT. Translation: CASSLGPRTGTEAFF.

Concerning this clonotype: As the CDR3 is not closed by the conserved phenylalanine or tryptophan, this likely results from a read error. This chain uses TRBV29-1 with TRBJ1-1, with TRBD1 matching 7 bases. CDR3 length: 12 amino acids. From germline, CDR1 is SQVTM and CDR2 ANQGSEA. With 7 bases clipped from V and 8 bases from J, the junction kept 10 bases outside the gene matches. The CDR3 loop is CSAERGQMEAFC. The CDR3 nucleotides are TGCAGCGCCGAGCGGGGACAGATGGAAGCTTTCTGT.

This clonotype was detected many times. The rearrangement links TRBV20-1 to TRBJ1-4; no definite D call. Between the trimmed V and J ends, which lost 3 bases and 5 bases, there was a span of 13 bases. The V gene's germline CDR1 is DFQATT and CDR2 SNEGSKA (reference sequence). This CDR3 contains 14 residues. CDR3 loop: CSASHSLENEKLFF. CDR3 bases: TGCAGTGCTAGTCACTCCCTTGAGAATGAAAAACTGTTTTTT.

The chain is built from TRBV6-5 and TRBJ1-2, with D uncertain. Germline lookup yields CDR1 MNHEY and CDR2 SVGAGI. This CDR3 has 13 residues. Trimming took off 2 bases at V and 12 bases at J, with 16 bases between the two ends. This CDR3 is CASSYGRGGGNTF. The CDR3 DNA is TGTGCCAGCAGTTACGGGCGTGGCGGTGGAAACACCTTC.

This clonotype has ten or more counts. V usage is TRBV6-5 and J usage is TRBJ1-1; no definite D call. Germline-derived CDR1 and CDR2 are MNHEY and SVGAGI. This CDR3 has 12 amino acids. Trimming pared 2 bases from V and 7 bases from J, leaving 8 bases between. CDR3 amino acids: CASSYPTDEAFF. The CDR3 DNA reads as TGTGCCAGCAGTTACCCGACGGATGAAGCTTTCTTT.

The CDR3 is CASKEGPAGELFF. Written as DNA, the CDR3 is TGTGCCAGCAAAGAGGGTCCGGCCGGGGAGCTGTTTTTT. J is TRBJ2-2 and V is TRBV9; D might be TRBD2 (5 bases). V lost 6 bases and J lost 6, with 12 bases in between. The CDR3 runs to 13 residues. Germline lookup yields CDR1 SGDLS and CDR2 YYNGEE.

This clonotype was seen ten or more times. J is TRBJ2-7 and V is TRBV7-2; 9 positions match TRBD1. Germline CDR1 SGHTA, CDR2 FQGNSA. The J segment lost 1 base and the V segment lost 4 bases, leaving 5 bases of the junction unmatched. This CDR3 is built from 15 residues. This chain's CDR3 is CASSSRQGGSYEQYF. The CDR3 nucleotides read TGTGCCAGCAGCTCCCGACAGGGGGGTTCCTACGAGCAGTACTTC.

The rearrangement uses TRBV3-1 and TRBJ1-2, with D possibly being TRBD1 (5 bases). Trimming cost V 0 bases and J 4 bases, with 12 bases left between them. CDR1 is LGHDT and CDR2 is YNNKEL in the germline V gene (reference sequence). This CDR3 is built from 15 residues. The CDR3 DNA reads as TGTGCCAGCAGCCAAGATCGTCCACAGGTCTATGGCTACACCTTC. The encoded protein is CASSQDRPQVYGYTF.

V gene TRBV29-1 combines with J gene TRBJ2-7; TRBD2 agrees at 15 bases. V was clipped by 6 bases and J by 1 base; unmatched bases: 1. The CDR3 runs 14 residues. Germline values: CDR1 SQVTM, CDR2 ANQGSEA. The CDR3 nucleotides read TGCAGCGTGGGGACTAGCGGGAGGTCCTACGAGCAGTACTTC. Translation: CSVGTSGRSYEQYF.

This chain joins TRBV11-2 and TRBJ2-7; possible D gene TRBD1, 5 bases. The germline V gene encodes CDR1 SGHAT and CDR2 FQNNGV. The CDR3 length is 15 residues. Trimming shortened V by 1 base and J by 3 bases, and 13 bases separated the two germline ends. As DNA, the CDR3 is TGTGCCAGCAGCTTAGCGACAGACAAAGACTACGAGCAGTACTTC. Translation: CASSLATDKDYEQYF.

This clonotype was picked up one time. The gene calls are TRBV7-8 and TRBJ1-5; 9 nucleotides match TRBD1. V shed 6 bases and J 2 bases; nucleotides not matched to a gene: 8. Germline CDR1 SGHVS, CDR2 FQNEAQ. The CDR3 covers 16 residues. The CDR3 DNA follows: TGTGCCAGCAGACATAGGACAGGGGTTGGCAATCAGCCCCAGCATTTT. Its protein product is CASRHRTGVGNQPQHF.

This clonotype has at least ten counts. The CDR3: CASSYLSGSYEQYF. The CDR3, as DNA: TGTGCCAGCAGTTACTTGTCAGGGTCCTACGAGCAGTACTTC. The rearrangement links TRBV6-6 to TRBJ2-7, with TRBD1 as a possible D gene (5 bases). Trimming took 1 base from V and 1 from J, leaving 8 bases between them. This CDR3 is built from 14 residues. Germline CDR1 MNHNY, CDR2 SVGAGI (reference sequence).